Below, one TCR beta chain is given with its context. Antigen specificity is unknown. The repertoire was sequenced with immunoSEQ multiplex PCR; TCRdb's copy has only in-frame clones and lacks some. The data contain under 95,000 clones, 85% to 95% of them singletons. These data belong to a study of OX40 agonist ivuxolimab in advanced cancers. On the study more broadly: Under the entry rules, prior anti-PD-1, anti-PD-L1 or anti-CTLA-4 therapy was allowed, and roughly 41% had some. Study outcomes and limitations: Dose levels from 0.1 to 3.0 mg/kg saw CD4+ and CD8+ blood T cells expand clonally by week 6. The antigen specificity of the peripheral T cells (those that were expanded) was not determined.

This TCR was sampled from an adult with an advanced solid tumor such as melanoma, head and neck, liver or kidney cancer. The specimen comprised CD4+ or CD8+ T cells sorted from blood, sampled in a trial of the OX40 agonist ivuxolimab.

The CDR3 is CASSLSTGGGNTEAFF. As DNA, the CDR3 is TGTGCCAGCAGTTTATCGACAGGCGGCGGGAACACTGAAGCTTTCTTT. This chain uses TRBV27 with TRBJ1-1, with D possibly being TRBD1 (6 bases). The CDR3 totals 16 residues. Per germline, CDR1 MNHEY and CDR2 SMNVEV (reference sequence). V dropped 0 bases and J dropped 1 base, with 12 bases sitting between them.